These 4 T cell receptor beta chains were sequenced from one sample in a study of OX40 agonist ivuxolimab in advanced cancers. The repertoire was sequenced with immunoSEQ multiplex PCR; TCRdb's copy has only in-frame clones and lacks some. The sample contains about 66,000 clones, roughly four fifths of which appear only once. The sequencing here drew on CD4+ or CD8+ T cells sorted from blood, taken in a trial of the OX40 agonist ivuxolimab. These receptors were taken from an adult with an advanced solid tumor such as melanoma, head and neck, liver or kidney cancer.

The gene calls are TRBV2 and TRBJ2-1; TRBD2 aligns across 14 bases. The V gene end was trimmed by 6 bases and the J gene end by 1 base; junction bases not matched to a gene: 8. CDR3 length: 18 residues. Germline V gene lookup returns CDR1 SNHLY and CDR2 FYNNEI. This CDR3 reads CASRRETSGRGSYNEQFF. The DNA for the CDR3 is TGTGCCAGCAGGCGGGAGACTAGCGGGAGGGGTTCCTACAATGAGCAGTTCTTC.

In this sample, this clone turned up once. The chain couples TRBV29-1 to TRBJ2-7, with D possibly TRBD2 on 6 matching bases. Trimming pared 1 base from V and 6 bases from J, leaving 13 bases between. The CDR3 sequence is 13 residues long. CDR1 SQVTM and CDR2 ANQGSEA come from the germline V gene. DNA for the CDR3: TGCAGCGTTGAAGTTTGGAGGGATGGCGAGCAGTACTTC. Translation gives CSVEVWRDGEQYF.

The chain links TRBV7-2 to TRBJ2-3; a weak D match, TRBD2 (5 bases). Trimming stripped 1 base from V and 7 bases from J, with 18 bases between. From germline, CDR1 is SGHTA and CDR2 FQGNSA. CDR3 size: 16 residues. CDR3 amino acids: CASSLGGSQPWYTQYF. CDR3 coding DNA: TGTGCCAGCAGCTTAGGTGGGAGCCAACCCTGGTATACGCAGTATTTT.

The chain uses TRBV7-2 and TRBJ2-6; D is unresolved. This CDR3 comprises 14 residues. In germline, CDR1 is SGHTA, CDR2 FQGNSA. With 0 bases removed from V and 0 bases from J, the gap between germline ends came to 0 bases. The CDR3 loop is CASSLASGANVLTF. The CDR3, as DNA: TGTGCCAGCAGCTTAGCCTCTGGGGCCAACGTCCTGACTTTC.